The 9 T cell receptor beta chains below were found in one sample sequenced in a study of cytomegalovirus exposure and HLA in healthy donors. It was with 60 Vbeta and 13 Jbeta primers that the PCR ran. Here immunoSEQ multiplex PCR was the method, and the copy in TCRdb shows in-frame clones only, minus some. This sample yields some 120,000 clones, of which less than 85% are seen a single time; approximately 2.1% belongs to the top ten. The specimen was PBMCs. These receptors were taken from a woman aged 40 to 50 in good health and CMV-seropositive.

The chain couples TRBV7-8 to TRBJ1-2; D may be TRBD1 (6 bases). The CDR3 loop spans 20 amino acids. Germline CDR1 and CDR2: SGHVS and FQNEAQ. Trimming shortened V by 5 bases and J by 3 bases, and 31 bases separated the two germline ends. This chain's CDR3 is CASSKGRLTGHATRYYGYTF. The CDR3, as DNA: TGTGCCAGCAGCAAGGGGCGGTTGACAGGTCACGCGACCCGGTACTATGGCTACACCTTC.

This sequence joins TRBV28 and TRBJ1-2; the D gene is possibly TRBD1 (5 bases). CDR1 is MDHEN, CDR2 SYDVKM, per germline. The CDR3 runs 13 residues. Trimming left V 3 bases short and J 4 bases short, with 9 bases between. The CDR3 DNA is TGTGCCAGCAGTTTTAGCAGGGTCTATGGCTACACCTTC. Its translation: CASSFSRVYGYTF.

The V and J genes are TRBV5-4 and TRBJ1-6, with 10 nucleotides matching TRBD1. The germline V gene has CDR1 SGHNT and CDR2 YYREEE (reference sequence). This CDR3 spans 14 amino acids. The V gene end was trimmed by 4 bases and the J gene end by 7 bases; junction bases not matched to a gene: 2. CDR3 protein: CASSPGQGNSPLHF. For the CDR3, the DNA is TGTGCCAGCAGCCCGGGACAGGGGAATTCACCCCTCCACTTT.

The J gene is TRBJ2-3, the V gene TRBV30; perhaps TRBD1 as D (5 bases). CDR3 size: 18 residues. Germline V CDR1 and CDR2: GTSNPN, SVGIG (reference sequence). Trimming stripped 3 bases from V and 2 bases from J, with 24 bases between. The CDR3 is CAWSFGAVNPPPTDTQYF. The CDR3 DNA sequence: TGTGCCTGGAGCTTTGGGGCAGTAAATCCCCCCCCCACAGATACGCAGTATTTT.

The rearrangement links TRBV9 to TRBJ2-7, with 13 bases matching TRBD2. Trimming at V came to 5 bases and at J to 5 bases, leaving 16 bases not matched to a gene. Germline CDR1 reads SGDLS; CDR2 reads YYNGEE. This CDR3 contains 18 residues. CDR3 protein: CASSRRGGTSGMRHEQYF. CDR3 sequence (DNA): TGTGCCAGCAGTCGTAGAGGGGGGACTAGCGGGATGCGACACGAGCAGTACTTC.

The chain joins TRBV28 to TRBJ1-2; a possible D gene is TRBD1 (6 bases). Trimming pared 10 bases from V and 8 bases from J, leaving 14 bases between. This CDR3 is built from 11 residues. Germline V CDR1 and CDR2: MDHEN, SYDVKM. CDR3 in amino acids: CAIRGVAGYTF. In nucleotides, the CDR3 is TGTGCCATCAGGGGAGTTGCGGGCTACACCTTC.

The chain combines TRBV28 with TRBJ2-7, with TRBD2 identical over 8 bases. The CDR3 runs 16 residues. Germline loops: CDR1 MDHEN, CDR2 SYDVKM. The trim removed 3 bases at V and 0 bases at J, leaving 7 bases unmatched. The CDR3 reads CASSLAGTRSSYEQYF. In DNA, the CDR3 is TGTGCCAGCAGTTTGGCGGGGACTAGGAGCTCCTACGAGCAGTACTTC.

This chain connects TRBV7-2 to TRBJ2-2, with D hard to call. This CDR3 is built from 13 residues. V was clipped by 0 bases and J by 5 bases, with 4 bases between them. Germline CDR1 and CDR2: SGHTA and FQGNSA. The chain's CDR3 is CASSLALTGELFF. CDR3 bases: TGTGCCAGCAGCTTAGCCTTAACCGGGGAGCTGTTTTTT.

This clone was counted between two and nine times. V is TRBV7-6 and J is TRBJ1-3; 7 positions agree with TRBD1. Trimming at V came to 3 bases and at J to 4 bases, leaving 9 bases not matched to a gene. CDR3 length: 16 amino acids. Germline-derived CDR1 and CDR2 are SGHVS and FNYEAQ. CDR3 sequence: CASSLVQGHTGNTIYF. CDR3 coding DNA: TGTGCCAGCAGCTTGGTACAGGGGCATACCGGAAACACCATATATTTT.